Listed below are T cell receptor beta chains from one sample, sequenced in a study of blood T cell repertoires in COVID-19. Data came from immunoSEQ multiplex PCR; TCRdb stores just in-frame clones and leaves some out. Altogether about 44,000 clones are present, over 80% being singletons, with the ten largest covering more than 10%. The material sequenced was peripheral blood. The receptors come from a human donor in a cohort sampled during active COVID-19. Both conserved end residues are part of each CDR3. D genes are given only for firm matches. Clone size is not always given. Where it is, it says once, few, many or a class for expanded clones.

abundance: .
d_gene: .
v_gene: TRBV14
j_gene: TRBJ1-1
CDR3aa: CASRTSGRGTEAFF
CDR3nt: TGTGCCAGCAGAACCTCAGGTCGGGGCACTGAAGCTTTCTTT

abundance: once
d_gene: .
v_gene: TRBV5-1
j_gene: TRBJ2-7
CDR3aa: CASSLVSGSAYEQYF
CDR3nt: TGCGCCAGCAGCTTGGTATCGGGGAGCGCCTACGAGCAGTACTTC

abundance: .
d_gene: .
v_gene: TRBV6-5
j_gene: TRBJ1-1
CDR3aa: CASRHRSGTEAFF
CDR3nt: TGTGCCAGCAGACACAGGTCTGGCACTGAAGCTTTCTTT

abundance: .
d_gene: TRBD1
v_gene: TRBV27
j_gene: TRBJ1-6
CDR3aa: CASSLEGQRTPLHF
CDR3nt: TGTGCCAGCAGTTTAGAGGGACAGAGAACACCCCTCCACTTT

abundance: .
d_gene: TRBD2
v_gene: TRBV4-1
j_gene: TRBJ2-2
CDR3aa: CASSQGRGGLNTGELFF
CDR3nt: TGCGCCAGCAGCCAAGGACGGGGGGGCCTTAACACCGGGGAGCTGTTTTTT

abundance: .
d_gene: TRBD2
v_gene: TRBV5-4
j_gene: TRBJ2-1
CDR3aa: CASSFLAGGQIINEQFF
CDR3nt: TGTGCCAGCAGCTTTCTGGCGGGGGGGCAAATAATCAATGAGCAGTTCTTC

abundance: .
d_gene: TRBD1
v_gene: TRBV7-2
j_gene: TRBJ2-2
CDR3aa: CASRIQGALRVAGELFF
CDR3nt: TGTGCCAGCAGGATACAGGGGGCCCTCCGCGTCGCCGGGGAGCTGTTTTTT

abundance: .
d_gene: .
v_gene: TRBV10-2
j_gene: TRBJ2-7
CDR3aa: CASRPNRRGGLYEQYF
CDR3nt: TGCGCCAGCAGACCAAACCGTAGGGGGGGCCTATACGAGCAGTACTTC

abundance: .
d_gene: TRBD1
v_gene: TRBV14
j_gene: TRBJ2-3
CDR3aa: CASSVDRGADTQYF
CDR3nt: TGTGCCAGCAGCGTGGACAGGGGTGCAGATACGCAGTATTTT

abundance: .
d_gene: .
v_gene: TRBV19
j_gene: TRBJ1-2
CDR3aa: CASRGGGGEYGYTF
CDR3nt: TGTGCCAGCCGCGGCGGGGGGGGCGAATATGGCTACACCTTC

abundance: .
d_gene: TRBD1
v_gene: TRBV5-8
j_gene: TRBJ2-5
CDR3aa: CASSPDPGGQETQYF
CDR3nt: TGTGCCAGCAGCCCGGACCCAGGGGGACAAGAGACCCAGTACTTC